This TCR beta chain was obtained from a study of blood T cell repertoires in COVID-19. This clone was found once. The CDR3 length is 14 residues. In germline, CDR1 is SGHNT, CDR2 YYREEE (reference sequence). V was clipped by 6 bases and J by 4 bases, with 13 bases between them. Some clones are missing from TCRdb's copy, which holds only in-frame ones; the method was immunoSEQ multiplex PCR. The table has 220,000 or so clones, roughly 89% seen once. The sequence was obtained from a man aged 25-45 years who had been exposed to COVID-19. Source material: PBMCs or T cells enriched from blood (not recorded which). The genes are TRBV5-4 and TRBJ1-4, with D unresolved. Here the CDR3 DNA reads TGTGCCAGCATCGACATCGCCGATAATGAAAAACTGTTTTTT. Translation gives CASIDIADNEKLFF.